The text below deals with one T cell receptor (beta chain). UMI-labeled 5' RACE was used, and it produced the TCR beta libraries. TCRdb reprocessed the 5' RACE reads; each CDR3 protein has one entry and no DNA is given. Its clone listing holds 9,500 to 12,000 distinct CDR3 sequences. This CDR3 has 16 amino acids. The germline V gene has CDR1 SGDLS and CDR2 YYNGEE. This sample stems from a study of human CD8 memory T cell subsets. This receptor was identified in a human donor in good health. Input material: CD8+ T cells from PBMCs. The gene calls are TRBV9 and TRBJ2-5; the TCRdb call, TRBD2, lacks DNA for checking. CDR3 region: CASSAGLAVYQETQYF.